This record looks at one T cell receptor beta chain sequence and its context. Losses at the gene ends were 4 bases for V and 8 bases for J; bases not matched to a gene: 11. CDR3 length: 15 amino acids. Per germline, CDR1 KGHSH and CDR2 LQKENI. In the authors' workflow: Amplification from reference gene primers served as the basis for estimated nucleated cell counts. Clones were sequenced by immunoSEQ multiplex PCR, and TCRdb holds only the in-frame ones, with some missing. That table is the source of V, J and clone size, and D and trimming were worked out from the DNA. Among around 220,000 clones listed, under 90% were seen once. This entry is derived from a study of blood T cell repertoires in COVID-19. Whole-study context: The origin of the acute and convalescent COVID-19 samples was the United States, Italy and Spain. The cDNA or gDNA used as material had been derived from T cells, B-cell-depleted T cells, or PBMCs.

The chain has TRBV18 and TRBJ1-2, with 9 bases matching TRBD1. This clonotype was obtained from a man aged 45-65 years with acute or convalescent COVID-19. The source material was peripheral blood. CDR3 sequence: CASSRDRGNEGGYTF. The CDR3 nucleotides are TGTGCCAGCTCACGAGACAGGGGGAATGAAGGCGGCTACACCTTC.